This TCR beta chain was recovered during a study of PD-1 blockade in classical Hodgkin lymphoma. The ends were cut back, 6 bases at V and 3 bases at J, with 15 bases in the middle. The CDR3 loop spans 14 amino acids. Germline CDR1 is SGHAT and CDR2 is FQNNGV. Each and every patient relapsed after autologous stem cell transplantation, and patients got differing brentuximab vedotin exposure. CD4+ T cells were purified from thawed PBMCs by negative selection. Generated by immunoSEQ multiplex PCR, the TCRdb table keeps only in-frame clones and is missing some. The sample shows about 30,000 clones, 85% of them seen only once.

The clonotype comes from a human donor with classical Hodgkin lymphoma. Sequencing was performed on CD4+ T cells from blood, taken at baseline. The V and J genes are TRBV11-2 and TRBJ2-7; the D is unclear. The CDR3 DNA sequence: TGTGCCAGCAGTTTTGACACCCACTACTACGAGCAGTACTTC. Protein product: CASSFDTHYYEQYF.